These 25 T cell receptor beta chains were all obtained from the same sample, sequenced in a study of PD-L1 blockade in urothelial cancer. Profiled with immunoSEQ multiplex PCR; TCRdb holds only in-frame clones, not every one. This sample has some 60,000 clones, with about 86% found just once. The starting material was PBMCs, obtained around atezolizumab (anti-PD-L1) treatment. These receptors came from a man aged 50-59 years with urothelial cancer.

The CDR3 sequence: CASSFPPGRAFF. The CDR3, as DNA: TGTGCCAGCAGCTTCCCGCCCGGGAGAGCTTTCTTT. The V and J genes are TRBV5-8 and TRBJ1-1; D call uncertain. The CDR3 consists of 12 residues. Trimming left V 2 bases short and J 10 bases short, with 12 bases between. The germline gives CDR1 SGHTS, CDR2 YDEGEE.

This chain connects TRBV4-1 to TRBJ2-7, with TRBD2 matching over 14 bases. This CDR3 contains 17 residues. V lost 3 bases and J lost 6; bases outside the gene matches: 10. The germline V gene encodes CDR1 MGHRA and CDR2 YSYEKL. CDR3 sequence (DNA): TGCGCCAGCAGCCAGCTGGGACTAGCGGGAGTGGGGACCGAGCAGTACTTC. Translating it yields CASSQLGLAGVGTEQYF.

This chain uses TRBV7-8 with TRBJ2-7; 9 nucleotides align to TRBD1. J was trimmed by 4 bases and V by 4 bases; bases with no gene match: 2. CDR1 is SGHVS, CDR2 FQNEAQ, per germline. The CDR3 totals 13 residues. CDR3 sequence: CASSSGTGYEQYF. The CDR3 DNA reads TGTGCCAGCAGCTCCGGGACAGGGTACGAGCAGTACTTC.

The chain couples TRBV7-3 to TRBJ1-1; TRBD1 is a possible D gene (5 bases). The CDR3 contains 16 residues. Trimming pared 4 bases from V and 3 bases from J, leaving 18 bases between. Germline V gives CDR1 SGHTA, CDR2 FQGTGA. The CDR3 DNA reads as TGTGCCAGCAGCTCCTCCGTCGCGGGGCTGGACACTGAAGCTTTCTTT. This translates into CASSSSVAGLDTEAFF. Supplemented by reference TRBV7-3 and TRBJ1-1, the full variable domain reads GAGVSQTPSNKVTEKGKYVELRCDPISGHTALYWYRQSLGQGPEFLIYFQGTGAADDSGLPNDRFFAVRPEGSVSTLKIQRTERGDSAVYLCASSSSVAGLDTEAFFGQGTRLTVV.

This rearrangement joins TRBV5-6 to TRBJ2-3; 10 bases match TRBD2. CDR3 size: 15 residues. Trimming at V came to 4 bases and at J to 9 bases, leaving 11 bases not matched to a gene. Germline V gene sequence: CDR1 SGHDT, CDR2 YYEEEE. Here the CDR3 reads CASSGIAGGTRTQYF. In DNA form, the CDR3 reads TGTGCCAGCAGCGGTATAGCGGGGGGCACAAGGACGCAGTATTTT.

This chain joins TRBV5-1 and TRBJ2-5; 8 positions match TRBD1. Unmatched junction bases numbered 6, after V lost 6 bases and J lost 5 bases. Germline V gene data show CDR1 as SGHRS and CDR2 as YFSETQ. The CDR3 spans 13 residues. DNA for the CDR3: TGCGCCAGCACCGGACAGGGCTTTGAGACCCAGTACTTC. Its protein product is CASTGQGFETQYF. Full variable domain (remainder filled in from reference TRBV5-1 and TRBJ2-5): KAGVTQTPRYLIKTRGQQVTLSCSPISGHRSVSWYQQTPGQGLQFLFEYFSETQRNKGNFPGRFSGRQFSNSRSEMNVSTLELGDSALYLCASTGQGFETQYFGPGTRLLVL.

The sample holds a few counts of this clone. This chain connects TRBV14 to TRBJ2-4; a possible D gene is TRBD1 (6 bases). The germline V gene encodes CDR1 SGHDN and CDR2 FVKESK. Trimming took off 1 base at V and 12 bases at J, with 10 bases between the two ends. The CDR3 length is 12 residues. This CDR3 is CASSQVGQNQYF. Written as DNA, the CDR3 is TGTGCCAGCAGCCAAGTCGGACAGAATCAGTACTTC.

V usage is TRBV11-2 and J usage is TRBJ2-2; maybe TRBD1 (6 bases). The CDR3 runs to 15 residues. Germline V gene lookup returns CDR1 SGHAT and CDR2 FQNNGV. The V end lost 4 bases, the J end lost 9 bases, and 18 bases lay between the germline ends. The chain's CDR3 is CASSSRQAGARELFF. In nucleotides, the CDR3 is TGTGCCAGCAGCTCCCGACAGGCTGGGGCAAGGGAGCTGTTTTTT.

J is TRBJ1-2 and V is TRBV25-1; D is possibly TRBD1 (6 bases). V shed 3 bases and J shed 8 bases, with 10 bases lying between them. CDR1 is MGHDK and CDR2 is SYGVNS in the germline V gene. This CDR3 region has 12 residues. The CDR3 DNA reads TGTGCCAGCAGTGATATAGGACAGGGCTACACCTTC. It yields the protein CASSDIGQGYTF.

The V gene is TRBV5-1, the J gene TRBJ1-1; D may be TRBD1 (5 bases). The length of the CDR3 is 14 residues. CDR1 is SGHRS and CDR2 is YFSETQ in the germline V gene. Trimming removed 3 bases from V and 6 bases from J, with 15 bases in between. In DNA form, the CDR3 reads TGCGCCAGCAGCTCGGGGGAACCGGGTTCTGAAGCTTTCTTT. Its translation: CASSSGEPGSEAFF.

The chain has TRBV6-1 and TRBJ2-1; 9 bases match TRBD1. Losses at the gene ends were 4 bases for V and 4 bases for J; bases not matched to a gene: 8. The CDR3 has 16 amino acids. The germline V gene has CDR1 MNHNS and CDR2 SASEGT. CDR3 DNA: TGTGCCAGCAGTGGGATAGACAGGGGGGGTTACAATGAGCAGTTCTTC. Its translation is CASSGIDRGGYNEQFF.

V usage is TRBV9 and J usage is TRBJ1-1; D is possibly TRBD1 (5 bases). There are 16 residues in the CDR3. In germline, CDR1 is SGDLS, CDR2 YYNGEE. Trimming stripped 0 bases from V and 1 base from J, with 13 bases between. The CDR3 region has the DNA TGTGCCAGCAGCGTAGACGGACACCAACAGAACACTGAAGCTTTCTTT. It translates to CASSVDGHQQNTEAFF.

The chain is built from TRBV9 and TRBJ1-6; D is uncertain. The germline V gene encodes CDR1 SGDLS and CDR2 YYNGEE. Trimming stripped 0 bases from V and 9 bases from J, with 7 bases between. This CDR3 contains 13 residues. CDR3 nucleotide sequence: TGTGCCAGCAGCGTAGGCGAGGGTTCACCCCTCCACTTT. Its protein product is CASSVGEGSPLHF.

This chain joins TRBV30 and TRBJ2-3; TRBD2 matches at 16 bases. The CDR3 totals 14 residues. Germline V CDR1 and CDR2: GTSNPN, SVGIG (reference sequence). V dropped 3 bases and J dropped 8; count of bases not matched to a gene: 2. The CDR3 reads CAWRGLAGGGTQYF. Here the CDR3 DNA reads TGTGCCTGGAGGGGACTAGCGGGAGGGGGTACGCAGTATTTT.

The chain links TRBV30 to TRBJ2-7; 11 bases line up with TRBD2. Trimming removed 2 bases from V and 1 base from J; junction bases left unmatched: 7. The length of the CDR3 is 16 residues. CDR1 GTSNPN and CDR2 SVGIG come from the germline V gene (reference sequence). The CDR3 DNA reads TGTGCCTGGAGTTGGGCATCTAGCGGGAGGTCCTACGAGCAGTACTTC. It encodes CAWSWASSGRSYEQYF.

V usage is TRBV7-2 and J usage is TRBJ2-7, with 12 bases matching TRBD2. Germline V lookup: CDR1 SGHTA, CDR2 FQGNSA. The trim removed 1 base at V and 4 bases at J, leaving 8 bases unmatched. CDR3 length: 17 amino acids. The CDR3 sequence: CASSLGSSGRVSYEQYF. CDR3 sequence (DNA): TGTGCCAGCAGCTTAGGATCTAGCGGGAGGGTTTCGTACGAGCAGTACTTC.

The chain couples TRBV11-2 to TRBJ1-1; the match to TRBD1 covers 8 bases. The CDR3 length is 18 residues. The germline V gene has CDR1 SGHAT and CDR2 FQNNGV. J lost 0 bases, V lost 3 bases, and 12 bases had no gene match. The CDR3 protein is CASSFPETGEFLNTEAFF. The DNA of the CDR3 is TGTGCCAGCAGCTTCCCCGAGACAGGGGAGTTTTTGAACACTGAAGCTTTCTTT.

This rearrangement joins TRBV9 to TRBJ2-1, with 10 nucleotides matching TRBD2. The CDR3 is made up of 16 amino acids. From germline, CDR1 is SGDLS and CDR2 YYNGEE. V shed 2 bases and J 10 bases; nucleotides not matched to a gene: 12. In DNA form, the CDR3 reads TGTGCCAGCAGCGTGAGGCGACTAGCGGGTTTCGGGGAGCAGTTCTTC. It is translated as CASSVRRLAGFGEQFF.

The V and J genes are TRBV7-6 and TRBJ2-2, with 12 bases lining up with TRBD2. The junction had 6 bases not matched to a gene; V was cut back by 0 bases and J by 1 base. Germline loops: CDR1 SGHVS, CDR2 FNYEAQ. CDR3 length: 19 amino acids. In DNA form, the CDR3 reads TGTGCCAGCAGCTTAGCCGCTAGCGGGAGGGGGTTGAACACCGGGGAGCTGTTTTTT. Translating it yields CASSLAASGRGLNTGELFF.

This clone has a single count. V usage is TRBV18 and J usage is TRBJ1-4; 9 nucleotides line up with TRBD1. V lost 5 bases, J lost 8 bases, and 6 bases stayed unmatched. Germline V CDR1 and CDR2: KGHSH, LQKENI. The CDR3 has 14 residues. In DNA, the CDR3 is TGTGCCAGCTCAATTACAGGGGGCCAAGAAAAACTGTTTTTT. This codes for CASSITGGQEKLFF.

The chain carries TRBV5-6 and TRBJ1-5, with a weak D call TRBD1 (5 bases). This CDR3 has 15 residues. Trimming stripped 1 base from V and 6 bases from J, with 14 bases between. CDR1 is SGHDT and CDR2 is YYEEEE in the germline V gene. The CDR3 sequence is CASSLFTQGGQPQHF. The CDR3 DNA reads as TGTGCCAGCAGCTTGTTTACCCAGGGCGGTCAGCCCCAGCATTTT.

The rearrangement links TRBV27 to TRBJ2-7; 7 bases line up with TRBD1. The germline V gene has CDR1 MNHEY and CDR2 SMNVEV (reference sequence). V shed 0 bases, J shed 6 bases, and the junction held 2 bases outside the gene matches. The CDR3 consists of 13 residues. This CDR3 is CASSLSGGLEQYF. Here the CDR3 DNA reads TGTGCCAGCAGTTTATCAGGGGGCCTCGAGCAGTACTTC.

J is TRBJ1-5 and V is TRBV7-2; D unclear. Trimming took 6 bases from V and 4 from J, leaving 10 bases between them. Germline V gene data show CDR1 as SGHTA and CDR2 as FQGNSA. This CDR3 is 13 amino acids long. CDR3 sequence: CASSQQRNQPQHF. CDR3 nucleotide sequence: TGTGCCAGCAGTCAACAGAGAAATCAGCCCCAGCATTTT. The complete variable domain, with remaining parts taken from reference TRBV7-2 and TRBJ1-5, reads GAGVSQSPSNKVTEKGKDVELRCDPISGHTALYWYRQSLGQGLEFLIYFQGNSAPDKSGLPSDRFSAERTGGSVSTLTIQRTQQEDSAVYLCASSQQRNQPQHFGDGTRLSIL.

The V call is TRBV27, the J call TRBJ1-1, with D maybe TRBD1 (5 bases). Looked up from germline, CDR1 is MNHEY and CDR2 is SMNVEV (reference sequence). Trimming removed 6 bases from V and 0 bases from J, with 11 bases in between. The CDR3 is made up of 14 amino acids. The chain's CDR3 is CASRSDSMNTEAFF. The CDR3 coding sequence is TGTGCCAGCAGGTCCGACAGTATGAACACTGAAGCTTTCTTT.

This clone was detected a few times. The rearrangement links TRBV9 to TRBJ2-1; unclear D gene. Per germline, CDR1 SGDLS and CDR2 YYNGEE. Trimming pared 0 bases from V and 6 bases from J, leaving 10 bases between. The CDR3 spans 14 residues. CDR3 bases: TGTGCCAGCAGCGTAGGATGGGCTACCAATGAGCAGTTCTTC. As protein: CASSVGWATNEQFF.